Following are 15 T cell receptor beta chains from one sample sequenced in a study of response to subunit inactivated influenza vaccine. TCRdb used MiXCR to reprocess the RT-PCR reads, holding one entry per CDR3 protein. The sample holds 500,000 or so distinct CDR3 sequences, approximately 9.9% seen once. Sequenced here: PBMCs from blood, sampled 45 days after vaccination. All receptors come from a man aged 45 to 65 who received an inactivated influenza vaccine.

This clonotype was counted only a few times. The V call is TRBV6-5, the J call TRBJ1-2; 7 nucleotides line up with TRBD1. The trim removed 5 bases at V and 5 bases at J, leaving 11 bases unmatched. Germline V CDR1 and CDR2: MNHEY, SVGAGI. This CDR3 is built from 15 residues. CDR3 in amino acids: CASSHGDRVGYGYTF. The DNA of the CDR3 is TGTGCCAGCAGTCACGGAGACAGGGTGGGTTATGGCTACACCTTC.

This clonotype appeared many times. This sequence joins TRBV5-6 and TRBJ2-2; a weak D match, TRBD1 (6 bases). CDR3 length equals 13 residues. Per germline, CDR1 SGHDT and CDR2 YYEEEE. V shed 4 bases and J shed 6 bases, with 10 bases lying between them. This chain's CDR3 is CASSTGTSGELFF. CDR3 DNA: TGTGCCAGCAGCACCGGGACATCCGGGGAGCTGTTTTTT.

This clonotype came up a few times. The V and J genes are TRBV2 and TRBJ1-1, with D possibly TRBD1 on 6 matching bases. Trimming took 3 bases from V and 4 from J, leaving 12 bases between them. The CDR3 loop spans 14 amino acids. Germline V gene lookup returns CDR1 SNHLY and CDR2 FYNNEI. DNA of the CDR3: TGTGCCAGCAGTGATGGGGGCGGCGGCACTGAAGCTTTCTTT. This encodes CASSDGGGGTEAFF.

This clonotype was found a few times. The genes are TRBV10-2 and TRBJ2-5, with D uncertain. The CDR3 consists of 15 residues. Germline V CDR1 and CDR2: WSHSY, SAAADI. The ends were cut back, 7 bases at V and 3 bases at J, with 18 bases in the middle. CDR3 nucleotide sequence: TGCGCCAGCACTCCTGGTTCAAGATACGAAGAGACCCAGTACTTC. It specifies CASTPGSRYEETQYF.

This clonotype was recorded a few times. This chain links TRBV7-8 with TRBJ1-6; TRBD1 agrees at 9 bases. V lost 5 bases to trimming and J lost 8 bases; unmatched junction nucleotides: 10. The CDR3 is made up of 16 amino acids. CDR1 is SGHVS and CDR2 is FQNEAQ in the germline V gene. As DNA, the CDR3 is TGTGCCAGCAGCGTCGGGACAGGGAAAGGGTATTCACCCCTCCACTTT. Protein: CASSVGTGKGYSPLHF.

This rearrangement joins TRBV10-1 to TRBJ1-1; 9 bases line up with TRBD1. This CDR3 region has 14 residues. Per germline, CDR1 WNHNN and CDR2 SYGVQD (reference sequence). J lost 5 bases, V lost 4 bases, and 5 bases had no gene match. CDR3: CASSAGQGWTEAFF. The CDR3 nucleotides read TGCGCCAGCAGTGCAGGACAGGGGTGGACTGAAGCTTTCTTT.

This clonotype has a handful of counts. V gene TRBV4-3 combines with J gene TRBJ2-1, with D uncertain. This CDR3 has 16 amino acids. V was cut by 0 bases and J by 5 bases, with 14 bases left in between. Germline CDR1 is LGHNA and CDR2 is YSLEER. CDR3: CASSQEYFRMDNEQFF. CDR3 in DNA: TGCGCCAGCAGCCAAGAATATTTTCGGATGGACAATGAGCAGTTCTTC.

The chain links TRBV6-2 or TRBV6-3 to TRBJ2-1; D unclear. CDR1 is MNHEY and CDR2 is SVGEGT in the germline V gene. With 6 bases removed from V and 0 bases from J, the gap between germline ends came to 12 bases. This CDR3 spans 15 amino acids. CDR3 DNA: TGTGCCAGCAGCAACACACGCAGCTCCTACAATGAGCAGTTCTTC. This encodes CASSNTRSSYNEQFF.

A single count supports this clonotype. This chain joins TRBV7-9 and TRBJ2-5; D call uncertain. There are 13 residues in the CDR3. The V gene lost 5 bases and the J gene lost 5 bases, with 12 bases spanning the gap. Germline assignment: CDR1 SEHNR and CDR2 FQNEAQ (reference sequence). CDR3 nucleotide sequence: TGTGCCAGCAGCCGCGCCACCCGCGAGACCCAGTACTTC. This translates into CASSRATRETQYF.

This clonotype was observed a few times. The chain uses TRBV6-1 and TRBJ2-2, with 8 positions matching TRBD2. In germline, CDR1 is MNHNS, CDR2 SASEGT. Trimming at V came to 5 bases and at J to 7 bases, leaving 12 bases not matched to a gene. The CDR3 spans 16 residues. CDR3 sequence (DNA): TGTGCCAGCAGTCGGGAGGGCCTGGTTTATGGCGGGGAGCTGTTTTTT. Translating gives CASSREGLVYGGELFF.

The table lists this clonotype with many counts. The gene calls are TRBV11-2 and TRBJ2-3; no clear D. The length of the CDR3 is 12 residues. Trimming took off 4 bases at V and 6 bases at J, with 8 bases between the two ends. Looked up from germline, CDR1 is SGHAT and CDR2 is FQNNGV. CDR3 loop: CASSSSVDTQYF. CDR3 DNA: TGTGCCAGCAGCTCGAGTGTGGATACGCAGTATTTT.

The chain is built from TRBV11-2 and TRBJ1-2; 7 nucleotides match TRBD1. V trimming: 5 bases; J trimming: 6 bases; junction bases outside the gene matches: 15. This CDR3 has 16 residues. Germline lookup yields CDR1 SGHAT and CDR2 FQNNGV. The CDR3 DNA follows: TGTGCCAGCAGCCCCGGCCCTCTAACAGGGGTCCATGGCTACACCTTC. Protein sequence: CASSPGPLTGVHGYTF.

The rearrangement links TRBV6-2 or TRBV6-3 to TRBJ2-7, with a tentative D call TRBD2 (6 bases). Trimming cost V 5 bases and J 3 bases, with 26 bases left between them. The length of the CDR3 is 18 residues. CDR1 is MNHEY, CDR2 SVGEGT, per germline. The CDR3 protein is CASSDRAATPGLYYEQYF. CDR3 nucleotides: TGTGCCAGCAGTGATAGAGCCGCAACACCGGGACTTTACTACGAGCAGTACTTC.

There are a few counts of this clonotype. The chain recombines TRBV7-9 with TRBJ2-7, with D tentatively TRBD2 (5 bases). The V gene's germline CDR1 is SEHNR and CDR2 FQNEAQ (reference sequence). V shed 8 bases and J shed 2 bases, with 10 bases lying between them. The CDR3 loop spans 12 amino acids. CDR3 protein: CASGLSPYEQYF. The CDR3 DNA reads as TGTGCCAGCGGACTTTCGCCCTACGAGCAGTACTTC.

This clonotype was counted between two and nine times. The chain employs TRBV11-2 and TRBJ2-4; D gene unclear. Trimming left V 5 bases short and J 0 bases short, with 11 bases between. Germline CDR1 SGHAT, CDR2 FQNNGV. This CDR3 contains 15 residues. In nucleotides, the CDR3 is TGTGCCAGCAGCCAGCAGGTTGGAGCCAAAAACATTCAGTACTTC. Translation: CASSQQVGAKNIQYF.